This T cell receptor beta chain was obtained from a study of blood T cell repertoires in COVID-19. This clone appeared a few times. Some clones are missing from TCRdb's copy, which holds only in-frame ones; the method was immunoSEQ multiplex PCR. Among roughly 450,000 clones listed, about 90% were seen once. The CDR3 spans 14 residues. Germline V gene data show CDR1 as SGDLS and CDR2 as YYNGEE. The J segment lost 4 bases and the V segment lost 3 bases, leaving 3 bases of the junction unmatched. Material: PBMCs or T cells enriched from blood (not recorded which). The V call is TRBV9, the J call TRBJ1-4; 7 nucleotides align to TRBD1. The sequence was obtained from a man aged 18 to 29 who had recovered from COVID-19. Here the CDR3 DNA reads TGTGCCAGCAGCGCGGGACAGATTAATGAAAAACTGTTTTTT. It is translated as CASSAGQINEKLFF.